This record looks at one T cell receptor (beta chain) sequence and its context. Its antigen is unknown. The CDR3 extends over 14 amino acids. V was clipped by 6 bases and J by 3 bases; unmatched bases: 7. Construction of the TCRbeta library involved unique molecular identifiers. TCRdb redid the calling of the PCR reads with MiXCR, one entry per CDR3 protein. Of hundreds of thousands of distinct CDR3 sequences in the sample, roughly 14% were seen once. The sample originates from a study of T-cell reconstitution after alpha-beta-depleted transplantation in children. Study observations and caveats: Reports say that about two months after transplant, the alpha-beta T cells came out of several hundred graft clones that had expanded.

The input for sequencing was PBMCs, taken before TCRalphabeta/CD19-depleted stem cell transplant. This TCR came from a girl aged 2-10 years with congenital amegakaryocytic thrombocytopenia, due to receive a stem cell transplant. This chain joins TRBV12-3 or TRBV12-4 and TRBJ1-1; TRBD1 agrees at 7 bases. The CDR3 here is CASSPGQTYTEAFF. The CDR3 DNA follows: TGTGCCAGCAGCCCGGGACAGACTTACACTGAAGCTTTCTTT.